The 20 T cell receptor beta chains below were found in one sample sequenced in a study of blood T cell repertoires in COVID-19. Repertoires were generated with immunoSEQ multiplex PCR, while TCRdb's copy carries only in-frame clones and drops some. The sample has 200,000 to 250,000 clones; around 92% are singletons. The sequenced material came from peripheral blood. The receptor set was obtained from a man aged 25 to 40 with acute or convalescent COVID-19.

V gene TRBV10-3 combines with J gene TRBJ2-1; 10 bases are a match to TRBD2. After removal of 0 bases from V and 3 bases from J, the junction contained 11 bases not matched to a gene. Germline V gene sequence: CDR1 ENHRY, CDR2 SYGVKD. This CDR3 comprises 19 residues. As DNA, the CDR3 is TGTGCCATCAGTGAGTCGATGGCTAGCGGGGGCCTCGGCTACAATGAGCAGTTCTTC. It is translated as CAISESMASGGLGYNEQFF.

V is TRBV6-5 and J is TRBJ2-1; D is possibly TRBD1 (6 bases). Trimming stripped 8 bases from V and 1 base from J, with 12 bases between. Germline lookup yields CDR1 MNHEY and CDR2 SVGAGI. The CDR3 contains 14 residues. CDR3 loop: CASSKGGSYNEQFF. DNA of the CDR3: TGTGCCAGCTCAAAAGGGGGTTCCTACAATGAGCAGTTCTTC.

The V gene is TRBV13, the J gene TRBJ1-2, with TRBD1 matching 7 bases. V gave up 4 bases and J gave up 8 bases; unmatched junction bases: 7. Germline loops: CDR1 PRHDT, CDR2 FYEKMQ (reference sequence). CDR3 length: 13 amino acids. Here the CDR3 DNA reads TGTGCCAGCAGCTCCTCCCAGGGGGGAGGCTACACCTTC. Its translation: CASSSSQGGGYTF.

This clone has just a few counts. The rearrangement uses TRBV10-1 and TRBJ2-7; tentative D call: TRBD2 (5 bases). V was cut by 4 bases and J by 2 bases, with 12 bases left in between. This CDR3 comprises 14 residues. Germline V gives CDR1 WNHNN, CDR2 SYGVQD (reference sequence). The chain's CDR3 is CASSASRAPYEQYF. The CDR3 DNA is TGCGCCAGCAGTGCTAGCCGGGCACCCTACGAGCAGTACTTC.

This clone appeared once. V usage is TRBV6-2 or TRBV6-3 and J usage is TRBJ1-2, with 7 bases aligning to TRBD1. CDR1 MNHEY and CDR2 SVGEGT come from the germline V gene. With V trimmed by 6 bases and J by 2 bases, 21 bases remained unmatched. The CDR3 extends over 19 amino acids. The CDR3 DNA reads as TGTGCCAGCAGCTTACCGGGACAGAAGACCAACTATCCGAACTATGGCTACACCTTC. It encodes CASSLPGQKTNYPNYGYTF.

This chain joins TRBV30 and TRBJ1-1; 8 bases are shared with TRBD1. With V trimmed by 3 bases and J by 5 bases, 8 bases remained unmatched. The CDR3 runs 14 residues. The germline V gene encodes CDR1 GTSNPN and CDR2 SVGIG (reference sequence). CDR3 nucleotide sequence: TGTGCCTGGAGCCAAGACAGGGGATGGACTGAAGCTTTCTTT. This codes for CAWSQDRGWTEAFF.

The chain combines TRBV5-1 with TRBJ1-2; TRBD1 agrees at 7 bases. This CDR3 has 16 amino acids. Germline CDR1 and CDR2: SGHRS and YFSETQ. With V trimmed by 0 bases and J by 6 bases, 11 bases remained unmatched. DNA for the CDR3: TGCGCCAGCAGCTTGGAGGGACAGCCTGGCCCCAATGGCTACACCTTC. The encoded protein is CASSLEGQPGPNGYTF.

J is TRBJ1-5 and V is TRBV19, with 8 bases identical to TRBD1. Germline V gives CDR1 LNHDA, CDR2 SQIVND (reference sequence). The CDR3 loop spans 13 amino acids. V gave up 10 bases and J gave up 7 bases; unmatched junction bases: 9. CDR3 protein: CATATGAEQPQHF. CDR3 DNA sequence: TGTGCCACCGCGACAGGGGCAGAGCAGCCCCAGCATTTT.

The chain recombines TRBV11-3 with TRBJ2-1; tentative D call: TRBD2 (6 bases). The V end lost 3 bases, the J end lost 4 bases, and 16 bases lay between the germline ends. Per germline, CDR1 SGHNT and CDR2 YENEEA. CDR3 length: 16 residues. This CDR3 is CASSLALATMYNEQFF. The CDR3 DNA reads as TGTGCCAGCAGCTTGGCCCTAGCGACTATGTACAATGAGCAGTTCTTC.

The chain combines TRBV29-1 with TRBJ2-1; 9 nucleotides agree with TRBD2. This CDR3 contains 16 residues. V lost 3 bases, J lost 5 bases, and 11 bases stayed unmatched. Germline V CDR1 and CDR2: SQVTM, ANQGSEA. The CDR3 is CSVEAGGGVPHNEQFF. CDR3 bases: TGCAGCGTTGAGGCGGGAGGGGGGGTTCCCCACAATGAGCAGTTCTTC.

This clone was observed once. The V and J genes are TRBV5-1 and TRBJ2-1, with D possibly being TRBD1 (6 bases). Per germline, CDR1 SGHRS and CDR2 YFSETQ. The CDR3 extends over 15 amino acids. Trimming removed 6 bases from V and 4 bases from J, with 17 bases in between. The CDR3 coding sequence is TGCGCCAGCAATAAACAGGGCTCCCGGTACAATGAGCAGTTCTTC. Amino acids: CASNKQGSRYNEQFF. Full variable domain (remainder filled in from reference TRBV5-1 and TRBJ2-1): KAGVTQTPRYLIKTRGQQVTLSCSPISGHRSVSWYQQTPGQGLQFLFEYFSETQRNKGNFPGRFSGRQFSNSRSEMNVSTLELGDSALYLCASNKQGSRYNEQFFGPGTRLTVL.

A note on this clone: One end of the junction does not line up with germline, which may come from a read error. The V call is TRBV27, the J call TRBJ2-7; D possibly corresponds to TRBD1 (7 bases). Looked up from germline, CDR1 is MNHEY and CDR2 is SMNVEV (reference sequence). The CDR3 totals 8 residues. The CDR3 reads CASSQGGF. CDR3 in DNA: TGTGCCAGCAGTCAGGGGGGCTTC.

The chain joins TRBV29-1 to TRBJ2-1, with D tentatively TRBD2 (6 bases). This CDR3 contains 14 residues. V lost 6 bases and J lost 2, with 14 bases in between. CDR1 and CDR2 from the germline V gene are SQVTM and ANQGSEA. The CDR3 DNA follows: TGCAGCGTAATTAGGGGAGGTACCTACAATGAGCAGTTCTTC. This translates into CSVIRGGTYNEQFF.

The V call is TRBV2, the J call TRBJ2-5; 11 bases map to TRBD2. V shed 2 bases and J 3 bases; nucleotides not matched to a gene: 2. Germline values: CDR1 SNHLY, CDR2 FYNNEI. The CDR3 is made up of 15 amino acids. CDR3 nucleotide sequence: TGTGCCAGCAGTGAAATAGCGGGGGGGAAAGAGACCCAGTACTTC. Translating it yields CASSEIAGGKETQYF.

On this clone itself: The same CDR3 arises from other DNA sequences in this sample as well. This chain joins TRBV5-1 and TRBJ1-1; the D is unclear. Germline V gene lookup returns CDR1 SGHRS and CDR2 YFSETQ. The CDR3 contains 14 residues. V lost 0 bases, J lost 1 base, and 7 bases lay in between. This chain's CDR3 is CASSLAGKNTEAFF. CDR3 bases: TGCGCCAGCAGCTTGGCCGGTAAGAACACTGAAGCTTTCTTT.

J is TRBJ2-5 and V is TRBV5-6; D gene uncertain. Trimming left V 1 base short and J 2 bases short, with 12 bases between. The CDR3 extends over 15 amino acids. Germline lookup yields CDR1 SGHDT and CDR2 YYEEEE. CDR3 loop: CASSLYTNTQETQYF. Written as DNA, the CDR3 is TGTGCCAGCAGCTTGTACACGAACACGCAAGAGACCCAGTACTTC.

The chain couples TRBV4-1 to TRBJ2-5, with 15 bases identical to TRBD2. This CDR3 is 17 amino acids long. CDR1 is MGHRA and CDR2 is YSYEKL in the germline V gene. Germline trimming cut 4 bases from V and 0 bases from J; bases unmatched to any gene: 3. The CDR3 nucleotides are TGCGCCAGCAGCCGAGGGACTAGCGGGGGGTACCAAGAGACCCAGTACTTC. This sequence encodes CASSRGTSGGYQETQYF.

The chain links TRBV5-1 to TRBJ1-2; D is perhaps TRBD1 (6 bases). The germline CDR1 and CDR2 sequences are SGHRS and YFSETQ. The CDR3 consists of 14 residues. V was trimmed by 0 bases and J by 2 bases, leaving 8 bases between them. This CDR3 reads CASSLGGPNYGYTF. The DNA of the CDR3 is TGCGCCAGCAGCTTGGGGGGGCCCAACTATGGCTACACCTTC. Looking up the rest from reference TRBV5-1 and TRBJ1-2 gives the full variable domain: KAGVTQTPRYLIKTRGQQVTLSCSPISGHRSVSWYQQTPGQGLQFLFEYFSETQRNKGNFPGRFSGRQFSNSRSEMNVSTLELGDSALYLCASSLGGPNYGYTFGSGTRLTVV.

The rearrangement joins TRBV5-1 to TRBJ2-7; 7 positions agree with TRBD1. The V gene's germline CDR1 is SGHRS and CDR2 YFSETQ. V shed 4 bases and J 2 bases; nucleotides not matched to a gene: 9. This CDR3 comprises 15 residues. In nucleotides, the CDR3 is TGCGCCAGCAGCCAGTCCCGACAGGGACCCTACGAGCAGTACTTC. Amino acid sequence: CASSQSRQGPYEQYF.

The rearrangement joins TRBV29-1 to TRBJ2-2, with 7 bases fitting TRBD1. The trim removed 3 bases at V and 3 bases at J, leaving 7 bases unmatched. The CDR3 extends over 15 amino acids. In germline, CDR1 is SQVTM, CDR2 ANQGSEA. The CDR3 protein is CSVDVAGGDTGELFF. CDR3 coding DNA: TGCAGCGTTGATGTCGCAGGGGGTGACACCGGGGAGCTGTTTTTT.